This entry is about one T cell receptor beta chain. This entry is derived from a study of shared clonotypes between healthy human individuals. The CDR3 spans 17 residues. The germline CDR1 and CDR2 sequences are MDHEN and SYDVKM. V lost 6 bases and J lost 0, with 15 bases in between. All of the donors resided in Nashville, Tennessee, and each was a Caucasian adult. Assay used: immunoSEQ multiplex PCR; TCRdb lists only in-frame clones, some missing. In the table there are about 2,500,000 clones, 85% to 95% of which are singletons. The rearrangement uses TRBV28 and TRBJ1-6; a possible D gene is TRBD1 (5 bases). Source material: naive CD4+ T cells sorted from blood. Subset described: CD45RA+ positively selected. The TCR was taken from a man between 18 and 35 years old in good health. This chain's CDR3 is CASRFDSTSSYNSPLHF. Written as DNA, the CDR3 is TGTGCCAGCAGATTTGACAGTACTAGCTCCTATAATTCACCCCTCCACTTT. Filled out from reference TRBV28 and TRBJ1-6, the complete variable domain reads DVKVTQSSRYLVKRTGEKVFLECVQDMDHENMFWYRQDPGLGLRLIYFSYDVKMKEKGDIPEGYSVSREKKERFSLILESASTNQTSMYLCASRFDSTSSYNSPLHFGNGTRLTVT.